The 2 T cell receptor beta chains below come from one sample, sequenced in a study of CD8 T cells in ankylosing spondylitis. TCRdb reanalysed the 5' RACE reads using MiXCR and keeps one entry per CDR3 protein. Of under 250,000 distinct CDR3 sequences in the sample, roughly 26% were seen once. Sequencing input: blood, either unsorted or a sorted T cell fraction (not recorded which). The origin of the receptors is a male donor with ankylosing spondylitis or in good health (not recorded which).

The chain combines TRBV4-3 with TRBJ2-7, with D possibly being TRBD1 (6 bases). CDR1 is LGHNA, CDR2 YSLEER, per germline. Trimming removed 0 bases from V and 4 bases from J, with 13 bases in between. The CDR3 extends over 15 amino acids. The CDR3 DNA sequence: TGCGCCAGCAGCCAAGATAGAGGGGGAGCTTACGAGCAGTACTTC. Residues: CASSQDRGGAYEQYF.

This clonotype occurred many times. The chain carries TRBV20-1 and TRBJ1-5; D may be TRBD1 (6 bases). The V gene lost 4 bases and the J gene lost 5 bases, with 12 bases spanning the gap. The CDR3 contains 13 residues. Looked up from germline, CDR1 is DFQATT and CDR2 is SNEGSKA (reference sequence). DNA for the CDR3: TGCAGTGCTACGGACGGGGGGCATCAGCCCCAGCATTTT. Amino acid sequence: CSATDGGHQPQHF.